This T cell receptor (beta chain) originates from a study of blood T cell repertoires in COVID-19. Turning to the study itself: Specimens from acute and convalescent COVID-19 originated in the United States, Italy and Spain. From T cells, B-cell-depleted T cells, or PBMCs came the material, which was cDNA or gDNA.

Authors' processing steps: It was from reference gene primer amplification that nucleated cell counts were estimated. Clones were sequenced by immunoSEQ multiplex PCR, and TCRdb holds only the in-frame ones, with some missing. From that table come the V and J calls and clone size; the DNA was used to work out D and trimming. Of over 85,000 clones listed, 75% to 90% are singletons. Only one count was recorded for this clone. The clonotype was recovered from a woman of 80 years or more with acute or convalescent COVID-19. Sequenced material: peripheral blood.

CDR3 nucleotide sequence: TGTGCCAGCAGTCCCCGGGGGACAGGGAGGTACGAGCAGTACTTC. The encoded protein is CASSPRGTGRYEQYF. This rearrangement joins TRBV6-5 to TRBJ2-7; 9 bases fit TRBD1. The CDR3 has 15 residues. In germline, CDR1 is MNHEY, CDR2 SVGAGI. Germline trimming cut 5 bases from V and 4 bases from J; bases unmatched to any gene: 9.